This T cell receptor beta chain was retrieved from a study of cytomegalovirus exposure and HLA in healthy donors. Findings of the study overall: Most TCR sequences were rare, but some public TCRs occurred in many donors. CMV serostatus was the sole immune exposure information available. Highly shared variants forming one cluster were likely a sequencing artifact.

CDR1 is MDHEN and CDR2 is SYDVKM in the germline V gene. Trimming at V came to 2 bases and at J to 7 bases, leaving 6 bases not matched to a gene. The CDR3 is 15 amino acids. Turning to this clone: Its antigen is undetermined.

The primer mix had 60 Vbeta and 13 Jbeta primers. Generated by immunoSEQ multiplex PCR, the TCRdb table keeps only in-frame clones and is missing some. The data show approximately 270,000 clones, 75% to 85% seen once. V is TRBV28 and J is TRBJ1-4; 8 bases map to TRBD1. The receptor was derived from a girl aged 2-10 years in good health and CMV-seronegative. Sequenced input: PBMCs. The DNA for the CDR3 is TGTGCCAGCAGTTTACCACAGGGGGTAGGTGAAAAACTGTTTTTT. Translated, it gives CASSLPQGVGEKLFF.